The rows below give T cell receptor beta chains drawn from one sample of a study of shared T cell receptors in the human thymus. Clones were read by immunoSEQ multiplex PCR, and TCRdb kept only the in-frame ones, dropping some. In the table there are roughly 500,000 clones, 70% to 80% of which are singletons. This same sample was also part of a study on human thymus T cells.

Sequencing used thymocytes. Source of these receptors: a boy under two years old with a congenital heart defect. Both conserved end residues are part of each CDR3. The D gene is left open where the match is weak. Expanded clones are given a class, and other clones once, few, many or no size at all.

CDR3 DNA | CDR3 protein | J gene | D gene | clone size | V gene
TGTGCCAGCAGCCTGGGACTAGCGGTAGGAGAGCAGTACTTC | CASSLGLAVGEQYF | TRBJ2-7 | TRBD2 | . | TRBV28
TGCGCCAGCAGCCAAAAAGACAGGGACACTGAAGCTTTCTTT | CASSQKDRDTEAFF | TRBJ1-1 | TRBD1 | few | TRBV4-3
TGTGCCAGCAGTCACGGTGGGCAGGGATCCTACGAGCAGTACTTC | CASSHGGQGSYEQYF | TRBJ2-7 | . | . | TRBV27
TGTGCCAGCAGCGTAGGGGGCAACAATGAGCAGTTCTTC | CASSVGGNNEQFF | TRBJ2-1 | . | . | TRBV9
TGTGCCAGCAGCTCAGGCTTCCCTACAGATACGCAGTATTTT | CASSSGFPTDTQYF | TRBJ2-3 | . | . | TRBV7-2
TGTGCCAGCAGTTCCTCTCCCGACAGGGTTGGCACTGAAGCTTTCTTT | CASSSSPDRVGTEAFF | TRBJ1-1 | TRBD1 | . | TRBV6-5
TGTGCCAGCAGCACAGGCAGGGGGCGCGGGTGGTACAATGAGCAGTTCTTC | CASSTGRGRGWYNEQFF | TRBJ2-1 | TRBD1 | . | TRBV7-8
TGTGCCTGGAGGCACGGTAGGGGGTTCCTCACAGATACGCAGTATTTT | CAWRHGRGFLTDTQYF | TRBJ2-3 | . | . | TRBV30
TGTGCCTGGAGTGGGAGGCGGCCGAACACTGAAGCTTTCTTT | CAWSGRRPNTEAFF | TRBJ1-1 | . | . | TRBV30
TGTGCCAGCAGCCAAGATTATGGGTCTAGCGGACCCTACGAGCAGTACTTC | CASSQDYGSSGPYEQYF | TRBJ2-7 | TRBD2 | . | TRBV14
TGTGCCAGCAGCGTAGGACCGGGAGCCCCCTTCACAGATACGCAGTATTTT | CASSVGPGAPFTDTQYF | TRBJ2-3 | . | . | TRBV9
TGTGCCAGCAGTCCCCCAAGTAGCGGGACTCCCTACGAGCAGTACTTC | CASSPPSSGTPYEQYF | TRBJ2-7 | TRBD2 | once | TRBV28
TGTGCCTGGAGCCTCGGGACAGGGCGCAATCAGCCCCAGCATTTT | CAWSLGTGRNQPQHF | TRBJ1-5 | TRBD1 | . | TRBV30
TGTGCCAGCAGCTTAACTGATGAGCAGTTCTTC | CASSLTDEQFF | TRBJ2-1 | . | . | TRBV7-9
TGTGCCAGTAGTCTCTTTCACAGGTCTGGAAACACCATATATTTT | CASSLFHRSGNTIYF | TRBJ1-3 | . | . | TRBV19
TGTGCCAGCAGCACCGGGACAGCTCCGTACTATGGCTACACCTTC | CASSTGTAPYYGYTF | TRBJ1-2 | TRBD1 | . | TRBV7-9
TGTGCTAGTGGTTTGGGATCCGGGACAGGGGAAGCTAACTATGGCTACACCTTC | CASGLGSGTGEANYGYTF | TRBJ1-2 | TRBD1 | . | TRBV12-5
TGTGCCAGTAGTCCCATAAGGAGGTTAGAAAACTATGGCTACACCTTC | CASSPIRRLENYGYTF | TRBJ1-2 | . | few | TRBV19
TGCGCCAGCAGTGGGTCAACCTATTCGGGACAGGCCTACGAGCAGTACTTC | CASSGSTYSGQAYEQYF | TRBJ2-7 | TRBD1 | . | TRBV10-2
TGTGCCAGCAGTGGGGGGACAGGACGCCAAACCCAATCTGGAAACACCATATATTTT | CASSGGTGRQTQSGNTIYF | TRBJ1-3 | TRBD1 | . | TRBV2
TGTGCCAGCAGTTCGCTGGGACAGGGAAATCAGCCCCAGCATTTT | CASSSLGQGNQPQHF | TRBJ1-5 | TRBD1 | . | TRBV6-5
TGTGCCACCAGCTCCAACAGGGGAACCTACGAGCAGTACTTC | CATSSNRGTYEQYF | TRBJ2-7 | TRBD1 | . | TRBV15
TGTGCCAGCAGTCGACTAGCGGGAGAGGAGACAGATACGCAGTATTTT | CASSRLAGEETDTQYF | TRBJ2-3 | TRBD2 | . | TRBV28
TGCGCCAGCAGCTTACGTGAAGGACTAGCGGGAGATCAGCATGAGCAGTTCTTC | CASSLREGLAGDQHEQFF | TRBJ2-1 | TRBD2 | few | TRBV4-1
TGTGCCTGGATTACCCCGAGCTCTGGAAACACCATATATTTT | CAWITPSSGNTIYF | TRBJ1-3 | . | . | TRBV30
TGTGCCAGCAGCTCAGCCCCCCAGGTCTTTCTAAGTACGCAGTATTTT | CASSSAPQVFLSTQYF | TRBJ2-3 | . | . | TRBV7-9
TGTGCCAGCAGCCTAACCGACAGAGCCACAGATACGCAGTATTTT | CASSLTDRATDTQYF | TRBJ2-3 | . | . | TRBV27
TGTGCCAGTAGTACCAAACTAACAGGGGCGAGTATTCAGCCCCAGCATTTT | CASSTKLTGASIQPQHF | TRBJ1-5 | TRBD1 | . | TRBV19
TGTGCCAGCAGTTTGGAGGGTCGACTTCCAGACCTTAATGAAAAACTGTTTTTT | CASSLEGRLPDLNEKLFF | TRBJ1-4 | . | once | TRBV7-9
TGTGCCAGCAGTGAAGGACTAGCGGGAGGTCGAGGCACAGATACGCAGTATTTT | CASSEGLAGGRGTDTQYF | TRBJ2-3 | TRBD2 | . | TRBV2
TGTGCCAGCAGCCTAGGCGGGGGCACTGAAGCTTTCTTT | CASSLGGGTEAFF | TRBJ1-1 | . | . | TRBV28
TGTGCCATCAGTGAGGGGGACTCTCCCGAGCAGTACTTC | CAISEGDSPEQYF | TRBJ2-7 | . | . | TRBV10-3
TGTGCCAGCAGTTTCATTCCCTACGAGCAGTACTTC | CASSFIPYEQYF | TRBJ2-7 | . | . | TRBV6-1
TGTGCCAGCAGCCCCCGGGACACCTATCAGCCCCAGCATTTT | CASSPRDTYQPQHF | TRBJ1-5 | . | . | TRBV7-2
TGTGCCACCAGCAGAGAGAGCCGCGCGGCCGTTTACGAGCAGTACTTC | CATSRESRAAVYEQYF | TRBJ2-7 | . | . | TRBV15
TGTGCCAGCAGCTTAGTGGGTGCGAGGGACAGGAACTATGGCTACACCTTC | CASSLVGARDRNYGYTF | TRBJ1-2 | TRBD1 | . | TRBV7-9
TGTGCCAGCAGCCCTCTCCCCAATCAGCCCCAGCATTTT | CASSPLPNQPQHF | TRBJ1-5 | . | . | TRBV9
TGTGCCAGCAATTCGAATCGGACTAGACGAGGCTTTCTGTACTTC | CASNSNRTRRGFLYF | TRBJ2-7 | TRBD2 | . | TRBV27
TGTGCCCCAAGTAGAGGGCCCGAGAGATATGGCTACACCTTC | CAPSRGPERYGYTF | TRBJ1-2 | . | . | TRBV30
TGTGCCAGCAGCTTGGGACTAGCACACTCGGGTGAGCAGTTCTTC | CASSLGLAHSGEQFF | TRBJ2-1 | TRBD2 | few | TRBV5-6
TGTGCCAGCAGTTTAGTGGGACAGGGGGACACAGATACGCAGTATTTT | CASSLVGQGDTDTQYF | TRBJ2-3 | TRBD1 | . | TRBV28
TGTGCCAGCAGCTTTCGGTGTGACAGGGGAGGATGCTCCTACGAGCAGTACTTC | CASSFRCDRGGCSYEQYF | TRBJ2-7 | TRBD1 | . | TRBV5-4